The next 32 T cell receptor beta chains were all read from a single sample in a study of T cells in Graves' hyperthyroidism and ophthalmopathy. TCR beta CDR3 region amplification was performed from RNA transcripts. The HTBI primer set was used in a first-round RT-PCR of the TCR CDR3. Via MiXCR, TCRdb re-called the multiplex PCR reads, giving one row per CDR3 protein. The table shows around 530,000 distinct CDR3 sequences, with 15% to 20% occurring only once. Sample: blood. Receptors originate from a woman between 18 and 30 years old with Graves' ophthalmopathy.

This clonotype was seen repeatedly, ten times or more. The gene calls are TRBV5-6 and TRBJ1-2; D is unresolved. The CDR3 covers 14 residues. V was pared by 1 base and J by 2 bases, with 9 bases between. Germline V CDR1 and CDR2: SGHDT, YYEEEE. The chain's CDR3 is CASSLYRQNYGYTF. Here the CDR3 DNA reads TGTGCCAGCAGCTTGTACCGTCAAAACTATGGCTACACCTTC.

The J gene is TRBJ2-1, the V gene TRBV6-5; D is unresolved. With 2 bases removed from V and 0 bases from J, the gap between germline ends came to 8 bases. This CDR3 comprises 15 residues. In germline, CDR1 is MNHEY, CDR2 SVGAGI. This CDR3 is CASSYDPSSYNEQFF. Written as DNA, the CDR3 is TGTGCCAGCAGTTACGATCCTTCCTCCTACAATGAGCAGTTCTTC.

Concerning this clonotype: This may be a read error, as it is one base from a much larger clone. As the CDR3 is not closed by the conserved phenylalanine or tryptophan, this likely results from a read error. The chain has TRBV6-1 and TRBJ1-5; the match to TRBD1 covers 7 bases. Losses at the gene ends were 8 bases for V and 0 bases for J; bases not matched to a gene: 13. The germline gives CDR1 MNHNS, CDR2 SASEGT. The CDR3 has 17 residues. In DNA form, the CDR3 reads TGTGCCAGCGCAGGGGGGCCGATCCTTTATAGCAATCAGCCCCAGCATTCT. It translates to CASAGGPILYSNQPQHS.

This clonotype was recorded many times. This chain joins TRBV11-2 and TRBJ2-7; possible D gene TRBD2, 5 bases. V lost 2 bases and J lost 7, with 12 bases in between. Germline CDR1 SGHAT, CDR2 FQNNGV. This CDR3 has 13 residues. The CDR3 protein is CASSLTRPGEQYF. The CDR3 DNA reads TGTGCCAGCAGCTTAACCCGACCGGGAGAGCAGTACTTC.

This clonotype was counted only a few times. Relative to the germline gene, one junction end is altered; a read error may explain this. The chain links TRBV11-2 to TRBJ1-5; D is unresolved. Germline assignment: CDR1 SGHAT and CDR2 FQNNGV. The CDR3 consists of 15 residues. CDR3: CASSLDGRDNQPQHF. In DNA, the CDR3 is TGTGCCAGCAGCCTAGACGGACGGGACAATCAGCCCCAGCATTTT.

As concerns this clonotype: This may stem from a read error, because a much larger clone lies one nucleotide away. This chain uses TRBV29-1 with TRBJ2-5, with TRBD2 identical over 8 bases. This CDR3 region has 13 residues. Germline V gene data show CDR1 as SQVTM and CDR2 as ANQGSEA. Written as DNA, the CDR3 is TGCAGCGCTGAAGATTCGGGGGGGGAGACCCAGTACTTC. Translating gives CSAEDSGGETQYF. Full variable domain (remainder filled in from reference TRBV29-1 and TRBJ2-5): SAVISQKPSRDICQRGTSLTIQCQVDSQVTMMFWYRQQPGQSLTLIATANQGSEATYESGFVIDKFPISRPNLTFSTLTVSNMSPEDSSIYLCSAEDSGGETQYFGPGTRLLVL.

As for this clonotype: At one boundary the junction diverges from the germline segment, which might be a read error. This sequence joins TRBV18 and TRBJ2-1; possible D gene TRBD2, 5 bases. The germline V gene has CDR1 KGHSH and CDR2 LQKENI. CDR3 length: 14 residues. CDR3 region: CASPPEVPYNEQFF. CDR3 nucleotide sequence: TGTGCCAGCCCACCGGAGGTACCCTACAATGAGCAGTTCTTC.

In its sample, this clonotype was seen a few times. The V call is TRBV10-1, the J call TRBJ2-1; TRBD2 is a possible D gene (5 bases). CDR3 length: 16 residues. Germline V gene data show CDR1 as WNHNN and CDR2 as SYGVQD (reference sequence). V lost 4 bases to trimming and J lost 0 bases, with 13 bases between them. The CDR3 DNA reads TGCGCCAGCAGTGCCCTGGCGGGCAGCTCCTACAATGAGCAGTTCTTC. This gives the protein CASSALAGSSYNEQFF.

This clonotype was seen ten or more times. J is TRBJ1-5 and V is TRBV3-1, with D tentatively TRBD1 (6 bases). The CDR3 is made up of 15 amino acids. The V and J ends lost 1 base and 3 bases respectively, with 10 bases between them. The germline gives CDR1 LGHDT, CDR2 YNNKEL (reference sequence). CDR3 nucleotides: TGTGCCAGCAGCCAAGGGGACACAAACAATCAGCCCCAGCATTTT. This sequence encodes CASSQGDTNNQPQHF.

Only a few counts were recorded for this clonotype. The J gene is TRBJ1-2, the V gene TRBV18; the match to TRBD1 covers 12 bases. Germline trimming cut 0 bases from V and 7 bases from J; bases unmatched to any gene: 3. There are 15 residues in the CDR3. Germline V gives CDR1 KGHSH, CDR2 LQKENI. CDR3 loop: CASSPPGQGAFGYTF. The CDR3 DNA is TGTGCCAGCTCACCACCGGGACAGGGGGCGTTTGGCTACACCTTC.

This clonotype has just a few counts. The V gene is TRBV28, the J gene TRBJ1-6; weak D call: TRBD1 (6 bases). V lost 6 bases and J lost 10, with 16 bases in between. Germline-derived CDR1 and CDR2 are MDHEN and SYDVKM. The CDR3 spans 14 residues. CDR3 protein: CASSSQGLHSPLHF. The CDR3 nucleotides read TGTGCCAGCAGCTCACAGGGATTGCACTCACCCCTCCACTTT. The full variable domain, with the rest looked up from reference TRBV28 and TRBJ1-6, is DVKVTQSSRYLVKRTGEKVFLECVQDMDHENMFWYRQDPGLGLRLIYFSYDVKMKEKGDIPEGYSVSREKKERFSLILESASTNQTSMYLCASSSQGLHSPLHFGNGTRLTVT.

This clonotype was counted a few times. V usage is TRBV20-1 and J usage is TRBJ2-1; D is perhaps TRBD2 (5 bases). CDR3 length: 17 residues. The germline CDR1 and CDR2 sequences are DFQATT and SNEGSKA (reference sequence). Trimming removed 4 bases at V and 9 bases at J, with 28 bases between. CDR3 loop: CSATITGFPTSYGEQFF. Written as DNA, the CDR3 is TGCAGTGCTACAATCACGGGATTCCCCACCTCTTATGGTGAGCAGTTCTTC.

In this sample, this clonotype turned up many times. This chain uses TRBV28 with TRBJ2-7; 7 bases are shared with TRBD1. The CDR3 has 14 residues. The germline gives CDR1 MDHEN, CDR2 SYDVKM. V was pared by 4 bases and J by 2 bases, with 5 bases of the junction left unmatched. Here the CDR3 DNA reads TGTGCCAGCAGTTGGGACAGCCTCGCCTACGAGCAGTACTTC. Translating gives CASSWDSLAYEQYF.

This rearrangement joins TRBV4-1 to TRBJ1-1, with D possibly being TRBD1 (6 bases). The CDR3 is 19 amino acids. Germline values: CDR1 MGHRA, CDR2 YSYEKL. V lost 3 bases and J lost 1, with 24 bases in between. CDR3 amino acids: CASSQAPGAFGRGNTEAFF. As DNA, the CDR3 is TGCGCCAGCAGCCAGGCACCGGGGGCTTTTGGGCGTGGGAACACTGAAGCTTTCTTT.

This clonotype was recorded many times. The CDR3 DNA follows: TGTGCCATCAGCAGGACCGGGACAGGGATAATGGAGACCCAGTACTTC. This gives the protein CAISRTGTGIMETQYF. This rearrangement joins TRBV10-3 to TRBJ2-5, with 9 bases fitting TRBD1. J lost 5 bases, V lost 6 bases, and 13 bases had no gene match. Germline CDR1 ENHRY, CDR2 SYGVKD. CDR3 length equals 16 residues.

A few counts support this clonotype. J is TRBJ2-2 and V is TRBV6-1; TRBD1 matches at 10 bases. The germline CDR1 and CDR2 sequences are MNHNS and SASEGT. Trimming removed 5 bases from V and 5 bases from J; junction bases left unmatched: 8. This CDR3 contains 16 residues. CDR3 coding DNA: TGTGCCAGCAGTTCGGACAGGGGGAAGATGACCGGGGAGCTGTTTTTT. Translating it yields CASSSDRGKMTGELFF.

This clonotype has a count of ten or more. The chain is built from TRBV5-1 and TRBJ1-1; no clear D. The V end was cut by 0 bases, the J end by 6 bases, with 9 bases between. In germline, CDR1 is SGHRS, CDR2 YFSETQ. The CDR3 consists of 13 residues. CDR3 DNA: TGCGCCAGCAGCTTGGAGTTAGAGGCTGAAGCTTTCTTT. Translation: CASSLELEAEAFF.

This clonotype occurred a few times. The V call is TRBV6-1, the J call TRBJ1-2; possible D gene TRBD1, 5 bases. There are 14 residues in the CDR3. Germline V lookup: CDR1 MNHNS, CDR2 SASEGT. V lost 8 bases and J lost 0, with 13 bases in between. Written as DNA, the CDR3 is TGTGCCAGCGGCGTGGGGGGAGCTAACTATGGCTACACCTTC. It specifies CASGVGGANYGYTF.

This clonotype was counted ten times or more. V gene TRBV28 combines with J gene TRBJ2-3, with D perhaps matching TRBD2 (5 bases). V lost 6 bases to trimming and J lost 6 bases, with 25 bases between them. The CDR3 contains 17 residues. CDR1 MDHEN and CDR2 SYDVKM come from the germline V gene. The CDR3 sequence: CASRPSGKTLRWDTQYF. The CDR3 bases are TGTGCCAGCAGACCATCCGGGAAAACCTTACGGTGGGATACGCAGTATTTT.

Turning to this clonotype: A much larger clone differs by one base, so this may be a read error. The V and J genes are TRBV28 and TRBJ2-3; D could derive from TRBD1 or TRBD2 (6 bases each). Germline-derived CDR1 and CDR2 are MDHEN and SYDVKM. CDR3 length: 18 residues. CDR3 protein: CASSFNGGGLSSTDTQCF. The CDR3 nucleotides read TGTGCCAGCAGTTTTAATGGAGGGGGTCTTTCGAGCACAGATACGCAGTGTTTT.

This clonotype showed up many times. The chain is built from TRBV30 and TRBJ1-1; the D is unclear. Trimming left V 5 bases short and J 0 bases short, with 7 bases between. The length of the CDR3 is 12 residues. Germline CDR1 reads GTSNPN; CDR2 reads SVGIG (reference sequence). DNA for the CDR3: TGTGCCTGGGACCCTATGAACACTGAAGCTTTCTTT. This gives the protein CAWDPMNTEAFF.

This clonotype occurred a few times. The chain is built from TRBV4-1 and TRBJ1-1; possibly TRBD1 for D (6 bases). Germline V gives CDR1 MGHRA, CDR2 YSYEKL. V lost 1 base, J lost 4 bases, and 10 bases lay in between. CDR3 length equals 14 residues. The CDR3 nucleotides are TGCGCCAGCAGCCAAGTTACAGGGAGCACTGAAGCTTTCTTT. Protein sequence: CASSQVTGSTEAFF.

This clonotype was observed a handful of times. No conserved phenylalanine or tryptophan ends this CDR3, so it is likely a read error. This chain joins TRBV6-1 and TRBJ1-1; D gene ambiguous. Trimming stripped 6 bases from V and 2 bases from J, with 7 bases between. Germline loops: CDR1 MNHNS, CDR2 SASEGT. The CDR3 is 12 residues long. CDR3 in DNA: TGTGCCAGCAGCTACCGCAACACTGAAGCTTTCTCT. Protein product: CASSYRNTEAFS.

At least ten counts were recorded for this clonotype. The chain joins TRBV30 to TRBJ1-3; D is unclear. This CDR3 comprises 16 residues. CDR1 GTSNPN and CDR2 SVGIG come from the germline V gene (reference sequence). V lost 3 bases and J 3 bases, leaving 18 bases between the germline ends. The CDR3 loop reads CAWSPHTGRSGNTIYF. As DNA, the CDR3 is TGTGCCTGGAGCCCCCATACGGGAAGGAGTGGAAACACCATATATTTT.

V usage is TRBV4-1 and J usage is TRBJ1-2, with TRBD1 as a possible D gene (5 bases). CDR1 is MGHRA and CDR2 is YSYEKL in the germline V gene. The CDR3 sequence is 15 residues long. V lost 1 base and J lost 0, with 9 bases in between. The CDR3 DNA follows: TGCGCCAGCAGCCAAGCGACAGCCGCTAACTATGGCTACACCTTC. Translation gives CASSQATAANYGYTF.

This clonotype was detected a few times. The chain couples TRBV15 to TRBJ1-5; 7 bases match TRBD1. The CDR3 runs to 19 residues. Trimming at V came to 1 base and at J to 3 bases, leaving 15 bases not matched to a gene. Germline values: CDR1 LNHNV, CDR2 YYDKDF (reference sequence). The CDR3 region has the DNA TGTGCCACCAGCAGAGTAAACCCGCAGGGGGGTCTGAACAATCAGCCCCAGCATTTT. It translates to CATSRVNPQGGLNNQPQHF.

In its sample, this clonotype was seen many times. J is TRBJ2-7 and V is TRBV20-1, with D perhaps given as TRBD1 or TRBD2 (5 bases each). The V gene's germline CDR1 is DFQATT and CDR2 SNEGSKA (reference sequence). The length of the CDR3 is 12 residues. Trimming removed 6 bases from V and 4 bases from J, with 13 bases in between. DNA of the CDR3: TGCAGTGCCAGGGACGGGTCGTACGAGCAGTACTTC. Amino acids: CSARDGSYEQYF.

This clonotype was detected many times. The rearrangement joins TRBV5-5 to TRBJ2-1; D possibly corresponds to TRBD2 (7 bases). In germline, CDR1 is SGHKS, CDR2 YYEKEE (reference sequence). V lost 2 bases and J 7 bases, leaving 13 bases between the germline ends. CDR3 size: 14 residues. The CDR3 nucleotides are TGTGCCAGCAGCTTCGGGGGGCGCCTGAATGAGCAGTTCTTC. Amino acids: CASSFGGRLNEQFF.

The chain uses TRBV6-2 or TRBV6-3 and TRBJ2-1, with unresolved D. With 5 bases removed from V and 13 bases from J, the gap between germline ends came to 12 bases. The CDR3 is made up of 11 amino acids. CDR1 and CDR2 (germline): MNHEY, SVGEGT. CDR3 residues: CASSQSPQQFF. The CDR3 bases are TGTGCCAGCAGTCAATCCCCGCAACAGTTCTTC.

Comments on this clonotype: An end of the junction does not agree with germline; a read error may underlie this. V usage is TRBV13 and J usage is TRBJ1-4; no clear D gene. This CDR3 has 14 residues. Germline-derived CDR1 and CDR2 are PRHDT and FYEKMQ (reference sequence). The CDR3: CASSLGRPDEKLFF. The CDR3 DNA follows: TGTGCCAGCAGCCTAGGCAGGCCAGATGAAAAACTGTTTTTT.

The chain joins TRBV20-1 to TRBJ2-7; no definite D call. V gave up 5 bases and J gave up 5 bases, with 7 bases separating them. The CDR3 extends over 10 amino acids. Per germline, CDR1 DFQATT and CDR2 SNEGSKA (reference sequence). The CDR3: CSASRDEQYF. The CDR3 DNA is TGCAGTGCTTCCCGTGACGAGCAGTACTTC.

There are many counts of this clonotype. The J gene is TRBJ1-4, the V gene TRBV12-3 or TRBV12-4, with a possible D match to TRBD1 (6 bases). CDR3 length equals 14 residues. V lost 5 bases, J lost 8 bases, and 15 bases lay in between. For the CDR3, the DNA is TGTGCCAGCAGTGTTACAGGGTCTCGGGAAAAACTGTTTTTT. It specifies CASSVTGSREKLFF.